This T cell receptor (beta chain) was captured by sequencing in a study of technical replicates of blood from a handful of donors. Only in-frame clones appear in the TCRdb table, and some are missing; sequencing was by immunoSEQ multiplex PCR. The data contain tens of thousands of clones, 92% of them singletons. The CDR3 has 16 amino acids. Germline values: CDR1 SGHDT, CDR2 YYEEEE. With V trimmed by 4 bases and J by 6 bases, 14 bases remained unmatched. The chain uses TRBV5-6 and TRBJ2-3, with TRBD2 matching over 7 bases. The sequenced material came from T cells isolated from PBMCs. This sequence was found in a human donor in good health. The CDR3: CASSALSSGVVDTQYF. CDR3 nucleotides: TGTGCCAGCAGCGCGCTGTCTAGCGGCGTCGTGGATACGCAGTATTTT.